This TCR beta chain came from a study of post-analysis software for immune sequencing data. About the research overall: Relapsing-remitting, secondary progressive and progressive-relapsing forms made up the multiple sclerosis disease courses. Findings and limits, study-wide: TRBV segments more frequent in patients than in controls numbered a few and included TRBV5-6, TRBV5-1 and TRBV20-1.

A few counts support this clonotype. Antigen unknown. Unique molecular identifiers tagged the TCR beta cDNA libraries. Some 450,000 cDNA molecules were recovered from an input of about 1 to 10 million T cells. From the PCR reads, TCRdb called clonotypes with MiXCR, one entry per CDR3 protein. In the table there are 150,000 to 200,000 distinct CDR3 sequences, 35% to 40% of which are singletons. In germline, CDR1 is SGHVS, CDR2 FQNEAQ. This CDR3 spans 15 amino acids. Losses at the gene ends were 1 base for V and 6 bases for J; bases not matched to a gene: 5. The TCR originated in a girl aged 5-17 years with multiple sclerosis. The genes are TRBV7-8 and TRBJ2-3; 9 bases match TRBD2. Specimen: blood, collected after autologous hematopoietic stem cell transplantation. The CDR3 spells CASSLVAGEGDTQYF. The CDR3 nucleotides read TGTGCCAGCAGCTTAGTAGCGGGAGAGGGGGATACGCAGTATTTT. The entire variable domain, with the rest obtained from reference TRBV7-8 and TRBJ2-3, is as follows: GAGVSQSPRYKVAKRGQDVALRCDPISGHVSLFWYQQALGQGPEFLTYFQNEAQLDKSGLPSDRFFAERPEGSVSTLKIQRTQQEDSAVYLCASSLVAGEGDTQYFGPGTRLTVL.